Shown below are 3 T cell receptor beta chains from a single sample sequenced in a study of T cells in Graves' hyperthyroidism and ophthalmopathy. Researchers took RNA transcripts and amplified the TCR beta CDR3 regions from them. First-round RT-PCR targeting the TCR CDR3 was performed with the HTBI primer set. TCRdb used MiXCR to reprocess the multiplex PCR reads, holding one entry per CDR3 protein. Here the sample spans a few hundred thousand distinct CDR3 sequences, under 15% being singletons. The sample taken for sequencing was blood. The origin of the receptors is a woman under 40 with Graves' hyperthyroidism.

The rearrangement uses TRBV7-9 and TRBJ1-5; 7 bases agree with TRBD1. Trimming took 5 bases from V and 0 from J; bases not matched to a gene: 4. The V gene's germline CDR1 is SEHNR and CDR2 FQNEAQ (reference sequence). The CDR3 has 15 amino acids. The CDR3 nucleotides are TGTGCCAGCAGCCATGGGGACAGTAGCAATCAGCCCCAGCATTTT. As protein: CASSHGDSSNQPQHF.

In this sample, this clonotype turned up a few times. The V and J genes are TRBV28 and TRBJ2-7; 16 positions agree with TRBD2. The junction had 9 bases not matched to a gene; V was cut back by 3 bases and J by 4 bases. Germline V gives CDR1 MDHEN, CDR2 SYDVKM. The CDR3 length is 18 residues. The CDR3 region has the DNA TGTGCCAGCAGTTTGGGGACTAGCGGGAGGGCCCTCTCTTACGAGCAGTACTTC. Its protein product is CASSLGTSGRALSYEQYF.

The chain uses TRBV28 and TRBJ2-7, with D unresolved. From germline, CDR1 is MDHEN and CDR2 SYDVKM. V lost 2 bases and J lost 2, with 16 bases in between. The CDR3 length is 16 residues. The CDR3 nucleotides are TGTGCCAGCAGTTTAATATCCACCGGCAGGCCCTACGAGCAGTACTTC. Its translation is CASSLISTGRPYEQYF.